The source of this T cell receptor (beta chain) is a study of blood T cell repertoires in COVID-19 (dated by TCRdb to the early 2020s). Some background on the complete study: Collaborator samples came from the United States, Italy and Spain and covered acute and convalescent phases of COVID-19. The material from the prospective study consisted of cDNA or gDNA derived from T cells, B-cell-depleted T cells, or PBMCs. Deeply sampled blood TCRbeta repertoires from subjects exposed to, actively infected with, or recovered from COVID-19 were included in the dataset. A freely available public database, intended as a resource for researchers studying the immune response to SARS-CoV-2, is where the repertoires were released. The samples were drawn from two sources: the first 160 participants of the ongoing ImmuneRACE study, and 1,200 or so subjects contributed by 6 global collaborators. Nearly every sample came with metadata listing a de-identified subject ID, COVID-19 status, age in years and sex. Where HLA class I and class II types were available, the types were taken from metadata supplied by the sample provider, not from assay-based typing. The investigation overall reported the following: Clinical and demographic metadata were provided uncurated, with the amount varying by source and participant.

One collaborating source in Seattle enrolled patients while the patients were actively infected and followed the patients over time throughout the course of disease. Each collaborating institution followed its own protocols to collect whole blood in K2EDTA tubes. For TCRbeta analysis, collaborator samples were shipped as frozen whole blood, as isolated PBMCs, or as DNA extracted from either sample type. The immunoSEQ Assay, a bias-controlled multiplex PCR, was used to amplify TCRbeta CDR3 regions from genomic DNA. Turning to the authors' computational methods: The number of nucleated cells in each sample was estimated by amplification of reference gene primers within the assay. Sequence reads were collapsed and filtered to measure the absolute abundance of every unique TCRbeta CDR3 rearrangement. Productive Simpson clonality was computed per sample as the square root of Simpson's diversity index over productive rearrangements. TCRdb carries this immuneACCESS record with in-frame sequences only. Its versions omit some clonotypes, under half of them owing to an unresolved V gene in the studies checked, with the rest unexplained. The D gene and trimming were derived from the DNA, and the V and J assignments and clone size from that table. A total of over 450,000 clones appear in this sample, approximately 92% of them only once. The top ten clones comprise about 1% of the sample.

The germline V gene (reference sequence) sets CDR1 to LGHDT and CDR2 to YNNKEL. Trimming takes 2 bases from V and 10 bases from J, and the germline ends sit 6 bases apart. From its cysteine to its phenylalanine, the CDR3 spans 11 amino acids. The only DNA kept is the CDR3, 33 bases in frame from the first base. This clone was counted a few times. Its target antigen remains unknown. Base-call qualities are not available, and no considerably larger clone is one nucleotide away. Sequenced input: peripheral blood. This TCR was recovered from a man between 18 and 29 years old with COVID-19, enrolled during active disease. This sequence uses TRBV3-1 (or the pseudogene TRBV3-2) and TRBJ2-1; a confident D gene designation cannot be given. The bases are TGTGCCAGCAGCCAATCGCGGGAGCAGTTCTTC. Protein translation: CASSQSREQFF.